Following are 14 T cell receptor beta chains from one sample sequenced in a study of CD8+ T cells in alopecia areata. Obtained from alopecia areata patients were lesional scalp punch biopsies along with peripheral blood. Once RNA had been extracted, it was reverse transcribed into cDNA to act as the sequencing template. Measured with immunoSEQ multiplex PCR; TCRdb has only the in-frame clones, and not every one. This table holds under 20,000 clones, about 59% found once. The input for sequencing was skin, taken at week 0. The receptors originated from a human donor with alopecia areata.

This sequence joins TRBV6-1 and TRBJ2-1; a possible D gene is TRBD1 (6 bases). Germline lookup yields CDR1 MNHNS and CDR2 SASEGT. Trimming stripped 10 bases from V and 0 bases from J, with 13 bases between. The length of the CDR3 is 14 residues. CDR3 in DNA: TGTGCCACGGACAGTTCCTTCTCCTACAATGAGCAGTTCTTC. It specifies CATDSSFSYNEQFF.

In this sample, this clone turned up a few times. The chain links TRBV27 to TRBJ2-7; 8 nucleotides line up with TRBD1. CDR1 and CDR2 from the germline V gene are MNHEY and SMNVEV (reference sequence). After removal of 7 bases from V and 1 base from J, the junction contained 9 bases not matched to a gene. CDR3 size: 15 residues. Written as DNA, the CDR3 is TGTGCCAGCAATTTTTCACAGGGGGTTTCCTACGAGCAGTACTTC. Translated, it gives CASNFSQGVSYEQYF.

The genes are TRBV7-8 and TRBJ2-5; D remains ambiguous. Germline assignment: CDR1 SGHVS and CDR2 FQNEAQ. Trimming removed 1 base at V and 5 bases at J, with 8 bases between. The length of the CDR3 is 13 residues. The CDR3 region has the DNA TGTGCCAGCAGCTTAGGAGTTTTGGAGACCCAGTACTTC. Amino acid sequence: CASSLGVLETQYF.

The CDR3 spells CASTDDRGWDGYTF. In DNA, the CDR3 is TGTGCCAGCACCGACGACAGGGGGTGGGATGGCTACACCTTC. This chain links TRBV7-1 with TRBJ1-2, with TRBD1 identical over 9 bases. TRBV7-1 carries the ORF label, with uncertain function. J lost 6 bases, V lost 7 bases, and 9 bases had no gene match. The CDR3 consists of 14 residues.

This clone occurred a few times. The V and J genes are TRBV11-1 and TRBJ2-7, with 10 positions matching TRBD1. Germline CDR1 SGHAT, CDR2 FQDESV (reference sequence). The CDR3 extends over 17 amino acids. V was pared by 6 bases and J by 5 bases, with 16 bases of the junction left unmatched. CDR3 coding DNA: TGTGCCAGCAGTGCAGGGAGAATGAAGACAGGGGGCAACGAGCAGTACTTC. Amino acid sequence: CASSAGRMKTGGNEQYF. Full variable domain (missing parts from reference TRBV11-1 and TRBJ2-7): EAEVAQSPRYKITEKSQAVAFWCDPISGHATLYWYRQILGQGPELLVQFQDESVVDDSQLPKDRFSAERLKGVDSTLKIQPAELGDSAMYLCASSAGRMKTGGNEQYFGPGTRLTVT.

The V gene is TRBV11-2, the J gene TRBJ2-2; no clear D. Trimming left V 5 bases short and J 0 bases short, with 10 bases between. The CDR3 runs 15 residues. From germline, CDR1 is SGHAT and CDR2 FQNNGV. CDR3 sequence: CASSLRASNTGELFF. The CDR3 DNA reads TGTGCCAGCAGCCTAAGGGCCTCGAACACCGGGGAGCTGTTTTTT.

V is TRBV5-1 and J is TRBJ1-2, with 11 bases matching TRBD1. CDR3 length equals 14 residues. Germline CDR1 and CDR2: SGHRS and YFSETQ. Trimming at V came to 4 bases and at J to 4 bases, leaving 3 bases not matched to a gene. CDR3 sequence: CASSPGTGGYGYTF. The CDR3 DNA is TGCGCCAGCAGCCCAGGGACAGGGGGCTATGGCTACACCTTC. The full variable domain, completed using reference TRBV5-1 and TRBJ1-2, is KAGVTQTPRYLIKTRGQQVTLSCSPISGHRSVSWYQQTPGQGLQFLFEYFSETQRNKGNFPGRFSGRQFSNSRSEMNVSTLELGDSALYLCASSPGTGGYGYTFGSGTRLTVV.

The J gene is TRBJ2-1, the V gene TRBV19, with D tentatively TRBD1 (6 bases). Trimming shortened V by 6 bases and J by 4 bases, and 22 bases separated the two germline ends. The CDR3 loop spans 17 amino acids. In germline, CDR1 is LNHDA, CDR2 SQIVND (reference sequence). The CDR3 region has the DNA TGTGCCAGTAGCCGGCCTAAACAGGGAACGCGATACAATGAGCAGTTCTTC. It is translated as CASSRPKQGTRYNEQFF.

Only one count was recorded for this clone. J is TRBJ2-1 and V is TRBV19, with D unresolved. The V gene's germline CDR1 is LNHDA and CDR2 SQIVND (reference sequence). V was cut by 1 base and J by 5 bases, with 6 bases left in between. The CDR3 extends over 13 amino acids. CDR3 sequence: CASSIGGNNEQFF. In DNA form, the CDR3 reads TGTGCCAGTAGTATAGGTGGTAACAATGAGCAGTTCTTC. Supplemented by reference TRBV19 and TRBJ2-1, the full variable domain reads DGGITQSPKYLFRKEGQNVTLSCEQNLNHDAMYWYRQDPGQGLRLIYYSQIVNDFQKGDIAEGYSVSREKKESFPLTVTSAQKNPTAFYLCASSIGGNNEQFFGPGTRLTVL.

The V call is TRBV29-1, the J call TRBJ2-3, with 10 bases lining up with TRBD1. Trimming removed 6 bases from V and 4 bases from J; junction bases left unmatched: 7. This CDR3 comprises 14 residues. Germline-derived CDR1 and CDR2 are SQVTM and ANQGSEA. The CDR3 DNA reads as TGCAGCGTGGGGGACAGGGGCGAGGCAGATACGCAGTATTTT. It is translated as CSVGDRGEADTQYF.

The chain has TRBV7-4 and TRBJ2-1; 7 positions agree with TRBD1. Germline V gene lookup returns CDR1 SGHVT and CDR2 SQSDAQ. CDR3 length equals 14 residues. With 4 bases clipped from V and 6 bases from J, the junction kept 6 bases outside the gene matches. In DNA, the CDR3 is TGTGCCAGCAGCTCCAACAGGGGTAGCAATGAGCAGTTCTTC. Its translation is CASSSNRGSNEQFF.

The chain links TRBV7-9 to TRBJ2-3; possibly TRBD1 or TRBD2 for D (5 bases each). The CDR3 is made up of 13 amino acids. V was clipped by 11 bases and J by 1 base, with 13 bases between them. The V gene's germline CDR1 is SEHNR and CDR2 FQNEAQ (reference sequence). This CDR3 reads CAAGADGTDTQYF. DNA for the CDR3: TGTGCCGCCGGGGCGGATGGCACAGATACGCAGTATTTT.

This clone was seen once. The rearrangement links TRBV2 to TRBJ2-2, with D hard to call. The CDR3 has 13 residues. Germline V gives CDR1 SNHLY, CDR2 FYNNEI. V shed 6 bases and J shed 2 bases, with 7 bases lying between them. The CDR3 sequence: CASRKINTGELFF. The CDR3 DNA follows: TGTGCCAGCAGGAAGATTAACACCGGGGAGCTGTTTTTT.

This clone was observed a few times. The V call is TRBV14, the J call TRBJ2-4; 7 bases are shared with TRBD1. The J segment lost 0 bases and the V segment lost 5 bases, leaving 10 bases of the junction unmatched. Germline CDR1 reads SGHDN; CDR2 reads FVKESK. This CDR3 contains 17 residues. This CDR3 reads CASSLVGQPLAKNIQYF. CDR3 DNA: TGTGCCAGCAGCTTAGTGGGACAGCCACTAGCCAAAAACATTCAGTACTTC.